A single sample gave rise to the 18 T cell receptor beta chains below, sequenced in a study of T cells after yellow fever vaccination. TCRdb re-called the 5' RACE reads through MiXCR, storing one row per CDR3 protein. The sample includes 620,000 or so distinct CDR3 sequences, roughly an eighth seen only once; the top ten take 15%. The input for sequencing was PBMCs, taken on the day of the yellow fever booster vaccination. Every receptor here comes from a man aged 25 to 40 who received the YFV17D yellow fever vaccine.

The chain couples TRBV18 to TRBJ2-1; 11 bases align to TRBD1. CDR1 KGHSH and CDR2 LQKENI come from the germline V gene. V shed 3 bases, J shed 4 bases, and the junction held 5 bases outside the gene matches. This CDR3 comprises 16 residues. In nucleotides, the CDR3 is TGTGCCAGCTCACCTGGGACAGGGGGGATGTACAATGAGCAGTTCTTC. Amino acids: CASSPGTGGMYNEQFF.

In nucleotides, the CDR3 is TGTGCCTGGAGTTCCCACAGGGGCCCCTTCTCTGGAAACACCATATATTTT. It encodes CAWSSHRGPFSGNTIYF. The rearrangement joins TRBV30 to TRBJ1-3; 7 nucleotides match TRBD1. The V gene's germline CDR1 is GTSNPN and CDR2 SVGIG (reference sequence). CDR3 length: 17 amino acids. V shed 2 bases, J shed 0 bases, and the junction held 10 bases outside the gene matches.

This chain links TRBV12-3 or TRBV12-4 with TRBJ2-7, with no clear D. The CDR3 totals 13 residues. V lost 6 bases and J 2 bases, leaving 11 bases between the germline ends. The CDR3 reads CASRPDGPYEQYF. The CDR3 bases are TGTGCCAGCAGACCGGACGGCCCCTACGAGCAGTACTTC.

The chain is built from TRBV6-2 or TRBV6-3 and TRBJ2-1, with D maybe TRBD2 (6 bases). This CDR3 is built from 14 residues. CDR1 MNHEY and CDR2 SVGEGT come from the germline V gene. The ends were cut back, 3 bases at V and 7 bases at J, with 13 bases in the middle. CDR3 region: CASSYGLEGNEQFF. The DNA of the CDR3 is TGTGCCAGCAGTTATGGGTTGGAGGGGAATGAGCAGTTCTTC.

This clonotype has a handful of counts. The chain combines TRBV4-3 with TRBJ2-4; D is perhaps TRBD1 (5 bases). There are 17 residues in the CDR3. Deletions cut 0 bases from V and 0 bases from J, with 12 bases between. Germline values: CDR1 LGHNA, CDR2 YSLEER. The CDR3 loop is CASSQDAWGLAKNIQYF. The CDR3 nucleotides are TGCGCCAGCAGCCAAGATGCTTGGGGCCTAGCCAAAAACATTCAGTACTTC.

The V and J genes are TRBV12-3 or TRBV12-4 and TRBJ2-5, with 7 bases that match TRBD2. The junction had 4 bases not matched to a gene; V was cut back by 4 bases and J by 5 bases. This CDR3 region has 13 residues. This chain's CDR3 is CASSSRERETQYF. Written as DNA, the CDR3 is TGTGCCAGCAGTTCGCGGGAGAGGGAGACCCAGTACTTC.

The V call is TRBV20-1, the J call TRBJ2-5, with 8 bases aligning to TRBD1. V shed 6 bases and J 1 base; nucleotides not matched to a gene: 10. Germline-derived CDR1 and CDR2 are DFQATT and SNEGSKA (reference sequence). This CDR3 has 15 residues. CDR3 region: CSARRWTGLQETQYF. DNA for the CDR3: TGCAGTGCGCGTAGGTGGACAGGGCTCCAAGAGACCCAGTACTTC.

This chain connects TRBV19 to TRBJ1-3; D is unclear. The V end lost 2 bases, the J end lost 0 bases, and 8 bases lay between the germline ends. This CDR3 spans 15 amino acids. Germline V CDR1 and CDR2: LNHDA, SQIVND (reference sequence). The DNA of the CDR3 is TGTGCCAGTAGTATACTTCACACCTCTGGAAACACCATATATTTT. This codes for CASSILHTSGNTIYF.

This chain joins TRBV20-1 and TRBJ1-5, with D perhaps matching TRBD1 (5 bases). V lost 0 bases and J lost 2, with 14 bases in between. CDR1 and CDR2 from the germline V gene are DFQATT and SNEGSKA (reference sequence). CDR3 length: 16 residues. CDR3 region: CSARDAVGVGNQPQHF. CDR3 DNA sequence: TGCAGTGCTAGAGATGCGGTGGGGGTGGGCAATCAGCCCCAGCATTTT.

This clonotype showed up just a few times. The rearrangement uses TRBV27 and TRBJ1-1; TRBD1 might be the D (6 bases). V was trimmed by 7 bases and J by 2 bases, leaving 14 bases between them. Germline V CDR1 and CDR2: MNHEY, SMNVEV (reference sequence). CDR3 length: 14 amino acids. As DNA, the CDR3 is TGTGCCAGCAAAACAGGGAGGTCAAACACTGAAGCTTTCTTT. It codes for CASKTGRSNTEAFF.

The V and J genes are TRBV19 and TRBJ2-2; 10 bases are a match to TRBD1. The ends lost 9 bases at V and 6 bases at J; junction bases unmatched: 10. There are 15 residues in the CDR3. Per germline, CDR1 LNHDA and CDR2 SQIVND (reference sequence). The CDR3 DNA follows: TGTGCCAGCACCTCGGGACAGGGGAATCCCGGGGAGCTGTTTTTT. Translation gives CASTSGQGNPGELFF.

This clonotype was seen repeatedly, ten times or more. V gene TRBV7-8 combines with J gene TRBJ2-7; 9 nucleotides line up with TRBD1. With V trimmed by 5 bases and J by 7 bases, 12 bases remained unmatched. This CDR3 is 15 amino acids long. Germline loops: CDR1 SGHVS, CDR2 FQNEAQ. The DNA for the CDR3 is TGTGCCAGCAGCCCGGTGGACAGGGGCGTTGGGGAGCAGTACTTC. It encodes CASSPVDRGVGEQYF.

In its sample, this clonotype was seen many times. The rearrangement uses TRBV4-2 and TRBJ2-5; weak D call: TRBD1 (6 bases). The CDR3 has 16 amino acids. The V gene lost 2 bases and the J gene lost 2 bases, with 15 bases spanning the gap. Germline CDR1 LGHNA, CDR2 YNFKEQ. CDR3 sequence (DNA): TGTGCCAGCAGCCAACCCGGACAGAGCGCACAAGAGACCCAGTACTTC. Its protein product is CASSQPGQSAQETQYF.

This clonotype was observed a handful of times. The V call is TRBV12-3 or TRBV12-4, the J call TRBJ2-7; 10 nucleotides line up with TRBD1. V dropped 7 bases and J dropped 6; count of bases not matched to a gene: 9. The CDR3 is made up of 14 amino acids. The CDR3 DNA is TGTGCCAGCACCCCCTGGGACAGGGGAGGCGAGCAGTACTTC. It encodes CASTPWDRGGEQYF.

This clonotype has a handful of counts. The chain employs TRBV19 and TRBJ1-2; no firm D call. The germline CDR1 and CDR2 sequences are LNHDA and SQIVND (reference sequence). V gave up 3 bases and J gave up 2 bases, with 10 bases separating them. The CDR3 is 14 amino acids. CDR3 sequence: CASSIHKGNYGYTF. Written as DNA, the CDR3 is TGTGCCAGTAGTATTCATAAGGGAAACTATGGCTACACCTTC.

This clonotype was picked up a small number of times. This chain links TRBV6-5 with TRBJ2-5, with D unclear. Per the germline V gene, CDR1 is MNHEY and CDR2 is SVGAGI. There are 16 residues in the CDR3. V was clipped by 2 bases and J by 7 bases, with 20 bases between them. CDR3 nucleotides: TGTGCCAGCAGTTACCCTCCACCGGCGGATCCCGGGACCCAGTACTTC. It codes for CASSYPPPADPGTQYF.

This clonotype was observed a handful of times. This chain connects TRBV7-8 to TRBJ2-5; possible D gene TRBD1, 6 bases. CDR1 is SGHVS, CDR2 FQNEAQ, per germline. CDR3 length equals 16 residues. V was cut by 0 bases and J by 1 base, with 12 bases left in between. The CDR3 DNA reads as TGTGCCAGCAGCTTAGCCAGGGGACGGCCCCAAGAGACCCAGTACTTC. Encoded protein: CASSLARGRPQETQYF.

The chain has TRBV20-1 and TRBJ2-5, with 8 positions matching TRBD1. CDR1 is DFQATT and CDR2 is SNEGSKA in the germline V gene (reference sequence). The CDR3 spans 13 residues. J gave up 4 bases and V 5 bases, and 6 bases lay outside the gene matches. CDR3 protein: CSALDRVRETQYF. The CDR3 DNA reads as TGCAGTGCTCTGGACAGGGTGCGAGAGACCCAGTACTTC.